The 15 T cell receptor beta chains below come from one sample, sequenced in a study of T cell changes during pregnancy in multiple sclerosis. TCRdb's table, derived via immunoSEQ multiplex PCR, lists solely in-frame clones and lacks some. Among tens of thousands of clones, around 91% were seen once, and the ten largest hold approximately 0.47%. The source was CD4+ T cells from peripheral blood mononuclear cells, collected in the second trimester of pregnancy. The receptor source for this set is a female donor in good health, enrolled as a control in a pregnancy study.

This clone has just one count. V is TRBV28 and J is TRBJ1-2, with 7 nucleotides matching TRBD1. In germline, CDR1 is MDHEN, CDR2 SYDVKM. CDR3 length: 14 residues. Trimming removed 5 bases from V and 2 bases from J; junction bases left unmatched: 5. The CDR3 DNA sequence: TGTGCCAGCAGTGTATCGACAGGGAACTATGGCTACACCTTC. It translates to CASSVSTGNYGYTF.

In nucleotides, the CDR3 is TGTGCCAGCAGCTTCCGAATCCCAGGGGGCGACTATGGCTACACCTTC. Residues: CASSFRIPGGDYGYTF. The J gene is TRBJ1-2, the V gene TRBV5-5; 8 positions agree with TRBD1. The CDR3 extends over 16 amino acids. The germline V gene encodes CDR1 SGHKS and CDR2 YYEKEE (reference sequence). Trimming removed 2 bases from V and 3 bases from J; junction bases left unmatched: 9. Full variable domain (rest looked up from reference TRBV5-5 and TRBJ1-2): DAGVTQSPTHLIKTRGQQVTLRCSPISGHKSVSWYQQVLGQGPQFIFQYYEKEERGRGNFPDRFSARQFPNYSSELNVNALLLGDSALYLCASSFRIPGGDYGYTFGSGTRLTVV.

This sequence joins TRBV7-2 and TRBJ2-7; 7 nucleotides align to TRBD2. V lost 2 bases, J lost 0 bases, and 10 bases stayed unmatched. The length of the CDR3 is 17 residues. Germline CDR1 is SGHTA and CDR2 is FQGNSA. The CDR3 DNA follows: TGTGCCAGCAGCTTAACCCCGACTAGCAATTTCTCCTACGAGCAGTACTTC. It specifies CASSLTPTSNFSYEQYF.

The rearrangement joins TRBV18 to TRBJ2-2; 9 bases fit TRBD1. Looked up from germline, CDR1 is KGHSH and CDR2 is LQKENI. Losses at the gene ends were 3 bases for V and 0 bases for J; bases not matched to a gene: 8. This CDR3 comprises 18 residues. The CDR3 reads CASSPFPGQGPNTGELFF. CDR3 in DNA: TGTGCCAGCTCACCGTTTCCGGGACAGGGCCCGAACACCGGGGAGCTGTTTTTT.

This clone was recorded a few times. The CDR3 sequence is CAWSPQGNQPQHF. As DNA, the CDR3 is TGTGCCTGGAGTCCCCAGGGGAATCAGCCCCAGCATTTT. The chain carries TRBV30 and TRBJ1-5; D possibly corresponds to TRBD1 (6 bases). V was shortened by 2 bases and J by 4 bases, with 9 bases between the two germline ends. Germline assignment: CDR1 GTSNPN and CDR2 SVGIG (reference sequence). The CDR3 is 13 amino acids.

The chain uses TRBV6-1 and TRBJ2-1, with D maybe TRBD2 (5 bases). From germline, CDR1 is MNHNS and CDR2 SASEGT. This CDR3 contains 11 residues. Written as DNA, the CDR3 is TGTGCGGAGGAGACATACAATGAGCAGTTCTTC. Translation: CAEETYNEQFF.

The chain is built from TRBV19 and TRBJ1-2, with 7 positions matching TRBD1. Germline V CDR1 and CDR2: LNHDA, SQIVND (reference sequence). V was pared by 6 bases and J by 4 bases, with 11 bases of the junction left unmatched. CDR3 length: 15 residues. The CDR3 DNA follows: TGTGCCAGTAGGACCGACAGGGATGGTAGCTATGGCTACACCTTC. Protein product: CASRTDRDGSYGYTF.

The gene calls are TRBV6-5 and TRBJ1-2; D gene ambiguous. The V and J ends lost 6 bases and 8 bases respectively, with 19 bases between them. The CDR3 is 14 amino acids. Looked up from germline, CDR1 is MNHEY and CDR2 is SVGAGI. The CDR3 loop is CASRRNERAWGYTF. In nucleotides, the CDR3 is TGTGCCAGCAGGCGCAATGAGAGGGCCTGGGGCTACACCTTC.

The chain joins TRBV7-9 to TRBJ1-3; the D gene is possibly TRBD1 (5 bases). Trimming pared 5 bases from V and 7 bases from J, leaving 18 bases between. The CDR3 length is 15 residues. Germline CDR1 is SEHNR and CDR2 is FQNEAQ (reference sequence). CDR3 nucleotides: TGTGCCAGCAGCCCGAAAGTCAGGAAGGGGAACACCATATATTTT. Translation: CASSPKVRKGNTIYF.

The chain employs TRBV6-5 and TRBJ1-4; D gene uncertain. V was cut by 6 bases and J by 0 bases, with 8 bases left in between. The CDR3 consists of 14 residues. Per the germline V gene, CDR1 is MNHEY and CDR2 is SVGAGI. In DNA form, the CDR3 reads TGTGCCAGCAGCCGCGGAGCAACTAATGAAAAACTGTTTTTT. Translated, it gives CASSRGATNEKLFF.

In DNA form, the CDR3 reads TGTGCCAGCAGTCAGACTAGCGGGTTCTTCTCTCCCTCCGCGGATACGCAGTATTTT. It yields the protein CASSQTSGFFSPSADTQYF. V and J are TRBV7-6 and TRBJ2-3; TRBD2 agrees at 10 bases. In germline, CDR1 is SGHVS, CDR2 FNYEAQ. V was pared by 6 bases and J by 6 bases, with 21 bases of the junction left unmatched. This CDR3 comprises 19 residues.

The CDR3 DNA reads as TGTGCCAGCAGGGGTGGGCAGGTTAATGAAAAACTGTTTTTT. It is translated as CASRGGQVNEKLFF. The genes are TRBV28 and TRBJ1-4; D not certain. Trimming removed 6 bases at V and 4 bases at J, with 12 bases between. Germline V gene sequence: CDR1 MDHEN, CDR2 SYDVKM. The length of the CDR3 is 14 residues. Variable domain in full (rest from reference TRBV28 and TRBJ1-4): DVKVTQSSRYLVKRTGEKVFLECVQDMDHENMFWYRQDPGLGLRLIYFSYDVKMKEKGDIPEGYSVSREKKERFSLILESASTNQTSMYLCASRGGQVNEKLFFGSGTQLSVL.

This chain connects TRBV2 to TRBJ2-7; D perhaps matches TRBD2 (7 bases). V was shortened by 6 bases and J by 7 bases, with 19 bases between the two germline ends. The germline V gene encodes CDR1 SNHLY and CDR2 FYNNEI. The CDR3 is 14 amino acids. As DNA, the CDR3 is TGTGCCAGCAGATTCACAGGGATGGGAGGGGAGCAGTACTTC. Protein: CASRFTGMGGEQYF.

The V gene is TRBV6-6, the J gene TRBJ2-1; 13 bases agree with TRBD2. This CDR3 contains 15 residues. The germline V gene encodes CDR1 MNHNY and CDR2 SVGAGI (reference sequence). The J segment lost 9 bases and the V segment lost 6 bases, leaving 8 bases of the junction unmatched. CDR3 coding DNA: TGTGCCAGCAGATGGACTAGCGGGAGAAAGAGTGAGCAGTTCTTC. Amino acids: CASRWTSGRKSEQFF.

The rearrangement links TRBV6-1 to TRBJ1-6; 10 bases are shared with TRBD1. Per the germline V gene, CDR1 is MNHNS and CDR2 is SASEGT. V was pared by 4 bases and J by 17 bases, with 14 bases of the junction left unmatched. The CDR3 extends over 15 amino acids. The CDR3 DNA sequence: TGTGCCAGCAGTGGAGGCACGGGACAGGGGATGGCAGTCCACTTT. Residues: CASSGGTGQGMAVHF.